Listed here are 9 T cell receptor beta chains from one sample, sequenced in a study of beta chain features in type 1 diabetes. What was sequenced were expressed TCRB transcripts, since all of the isolated RNA had been reverse transcribed. Libraries were prepared by immunoSEQ multiplex PCR; TCRdb keeps only in-frame clonotypes and omits some of them. The profile covers hundreds of thousands of clones, with 15% to 17% appearing a single time and about 0.097% taken by the ten largest. Sequencing input: naive CD4+ T cells from blood. Receptor source: a man younger than 30 in good health.

The chain combines TRBV27 with TRBJ2-4; 7 bases match TRBD1. The length of the CDR3 is 13 residues. The ends lost 7 bases at V and 8 bases at J; junction bases unmatched: 8. Per the germline V gene, CDR1 is MNHEY and CDR2 is SMNVEV (reference sequence). The CDR3 region has the DNA TGTGCCAGCACTGTACAGGGGTCATACATTCAGTACTTC. The encoded protein is CASTVQGSYIQYF.

This chain connects TRBV7-2 to TRBJ1-2, with D unclear. With 1 base removed from V and 0 bases from J, the gap between germline ends came to 12 bases. This CDR3 comprises 16 residues. Germline V gives CDR1 SGHTA, CDR2 FQGNSA. CDR3 sequence (DNA): TGTGCCAGCAGCTTAGGGCTACTTCGTACTAACTATGGCTACACCTTC. Its protein is CASSLGLLRTNYGYTF.

CDR3 bases: TGTGCCAGTAGTATAGGGGCTAGCTACTCCTACAATGAGCAGTTCTTC. As protein: CASSIGASYSYNEQFF. This chain connects TRBV19 to TRBJ2-1; perhaps TRBD2 as D (5 bases). Trimming took 1 base from V and 0 from J, leaving 10 bases between them. This CDR3 spans 16 amino acids. Germline V lookup: CDR1 LNHDA, CDR2 SQIVND (reference sequence). Using reference TRBV19 and TRBJ2-1 for the parts outside the CDR3, the full variable domain is DGGITQSPKYLFRKEGQNVTLSCEQNLNHDAMYWYRQDPGQGLRLIYYSQIVNDFQKGDIAEGYSVSREKKESFPLTVTSAQKNPTAFYLCASSIGASYSYNEQFFGPGTRLTVL.

The chain combines TRBV4-2 with TRBJ2-7, with TRBD1 identical over 7 bases. CDR1 and CDR2 (germline): LGHNA, YNFKEQ. This CDR3 has 16 residues. Germline trimming cut 0 bases from V and 3 bases from J; bases unmatched to any gene: 8. The CDR3 DNA reads as TGTGCCAGCAGCCAAGAAGGGGGCTTCGGCATCTACGAGCAGTACTTC. This codes for CASSQEGGFGIYEQYF.

This clone was observed a handful of times. This chain links TRBV9 with TRBJ1-2; possible D gene TRBD1, 6 bases. The germline V gene has CDR1 SGDLS and CDR2 YYNGEE. This CDR3 region has 14 residues. The V gene lost 4 bases and the J gene lost 2 bases, with 12 bases spanning the gap. The CDR3: CASSPHRVNYGYTF. The CDR3, as DNA: TGTGCCAGCAGCCCCCACAGGGTGAACTATGGCTACACCTTC. The full variable domain, in which reference TRBV9 and TRBJ1-2 provide the parts outside the CDR3, is DSGVTQTPKHLITATGQRVTLRCSPRSGDLSVYWYQQSLDQGLQFLIQYYNGEERAKGNILERFSAQQFPDLHSELNLSSLELGDSALYFCASSPHRVNYGYTFGSGTRLTVV.

The chain recombines TRBV29-1 with TRBJ1-1, with no clear D. In germline, CDR1 is SQVTM, CDR2 ANQGSEA. The V and J ends lost 5 bases and 1 base respectively, with 17 bases between them. The CDR3 runs 15 residues. The CDR3 sequence is CSVRTSQAANTEAFF. The CDR3 DNA reads TGCAGCGTTCGAACCTCCCAAGCAGCGAACACTGAAGCTTTCTTT.

V is TRBV11-2 and J is TRBJ2-6, with D perhaps matching TRBD1 (6 bases). Germline CDR1 reads SGHAT; CDR2 reads FQNNGV. This CDR3 comprises 15 residues. V shed 5 bases and J shed 4 bases, with 12 bases lying between them. In nucleotides, the CDR3 is TGTGCCAGCAGCCCCCAGGGGAGCGGGGCCAACGTCCTGACTTTC. Amino acids: CASSPQGSGANVLTF.

The rearrangement uses TRBV30 and TRBJ1-3; unclear D gene. Germline V gene sequence: CDR1 GTSNPN, CDR2 SVGIG (reference sequence). Trimming pared 3 bases from V and 8 bases from J, leaving 17 bases between. The CDR3 has 14 residues. The CDR3 DNA reads TGTGCCTGGAGCCTAAGGCGGGCGAGGCACACCATATATTTT. It codes for CAWSLRRARHTIYF.

The chain recombines TRBV4-1 with TRBJ1-5; 12 bases align to TRBD1. The CDR3 runs 20 residues. The V gene's germline CDR1 is MGHRA and CDR2 YSYEKL. V shed 1 base, J shed 7 bases, and the junction held 17 bases outside the gene matches. The CDR3 DNA sequence: TGCGCCAGCAGCCAAGTTTTTAGGGACAGGGGGCGCGAATTCGACCAGCCCCAGCATTTT. Its translation: CASSQVFRDRGREFDQPQHF.